The 27 T cell receptor beta chains listed next were all sequenced from one sample in a study of shared clonotypes between healthy human individuals. Produced via immunoSEQ multiplex PCR; TCRdb's table is partial and in-frame only. The data show about 2.1 million clones, with roughly 93% seen just once and about 1.7% held by the top ten. Naive CD8 cells comprised CD45RO-negative, CCR7-positively selected cells, excluding terminally differentiated effector memory CD45RA+ cells. The sequenced material came from naive CD8+ T cells from PBMCs. The source of these receptors is a man younger than 30 in good health. Some clones in this sample may be carry-over from other donors' samples.

J is TRBJ1-1 and V is TRBV25-1, with TRBD1 matching 8 bases. Germline CDR1 and CDR2: MGHDK and SYGVNS. V lost 0 bases and J lost 1; bases outside the gene matches: 10. This CDR3 spans 18 amino acids. The CDR3 is CASSEYGAGGEWNTEAFF. DNA of the CDR3: TGTGCCAGCAGTGAATATGGGGCAGGGGGCGAATGGAACACTGAAGCTTTCTTT.

In its sample, this clone was seen once. The V call is TRBV29-1, the J call TRBJ1-2; D is perhaps TRBD1 (6 bases). Trimming removed 3 bases from V and 2 bases from J, with 13 bases in between. CDR1 and CDR2 from the germline V gene are SQVTM and ANQGSEA. The CDR3 contains 14 residues. CDR3 nucleotide sequence: TGCAGCGTTGATAGTTGGGGGGCCAACTATGGCTACACCTTC. Translating gives CSVDSWGANYGYTF.

The chain recombines TRBV27 with TRBJ1-3, with D unclear. V lost 4 bases, J lost 0 bases, and 13 bases lay in between. This CDR3 has 16 residues. The germline V gene encodes CDR1 MNHEY and CDR2 SMNVEV (reference sequence). CDR3 DNA sequence: TGTGCCAGCAGTTGGTCGGCCCCGAGCTCTGGAAACACCATATATTTT. Translated, it gives CASSWSAPSSGNTIYF.

The chain uses TRBV7-9 and TRBJ2-5, with D possibly matching TRBD2 (6 bases). Germline loops: CDR1 SEHNR, CDR2 FQNEAQ (reference sequence). Trimming removed 8 bases at V and 5 bases at J, with 18 bases between. This CDR3 region has 14 residues. CDR3: CASRPGGGWETQYF. The CDR3 DNA is TGTGCCAGCCGACCCGGGGGAGGATGGGAGACCCAGTACTTC.

The chain carries TRBV25-1 and TRBJ2-6; no firm D call. The CDR3 totals 16 residues. The germline V gene has CDR1 MGHDK and CDR2 SYGVNS. The ends were cut back, 2 bases at V and 0 bases at J, with 8 bases in the middle. CDR3 in amino acids: CASSELRVSGANVLTF. CDR3 DNA: TGTGCCAGCAGTGAACTCCGGGTCTCTGGGGCCAACGTCCTGACTTTC.

The chain employs TRBV29-1 and TRBJ2-7; 8 bases line up with TRBD2. This CDR3 has 12 residues. V gave up 6 bases and J gave up 4 bases; unmatched junction bases: 5. CDR1 and CDR2 (germline): SQVTM, ANQGSEA. The CDR3 loop reads CSVSTSEYEQYF. The DNA of the CDR3 is TGCAGCGTATCGACTAGCGAGTACGAGCAGTACTTC.

The chain is built from TRBV9 and TRBJ2-6; 14 bases are a match to TRBD2. The CDR3 is made up of 18 amino acids. J gave up 1 base and V 2 bases, and 2 bases lay outside the gene matches. Per germline, CDR1 SGDLS and CDR2 YYNGEE. The CDR3 sequence: CASSVRLAGGSGANVLTF. The CDR3 DNA reads TGTGCCAGCAGCGTTCGACTAGCGGGAGGGTCTGGGGCCAACGTCCTGACTTTC.

The V call is TRBV29-1, the J call TRBJ1-2; D unclear. Deletions cut 2 bases from V and 1 base from J, with 8 bases between. CDR3 size: 13 residues. CDR1 SQVTM and CDR2 ANQGSEA come from the germline V gene. The CDR3 is CSVESRDNYGYTF. CDR3 nucleotide sequence: TGCAGCGTTGAATCGAGGGATAACTATGGCTACACCTTC.

V is TRBV28 and J is TRBJ2-7, with TRBD2 as a possible D gene (6 bases). The V and J ends lost 5 bases and 6 bases respectively, with 20 bases between them. The CDR3 is 15 amino acids. The germline V gene encodes CDR1 MDHEN and CDR2 SYDVKM. The CDR3 region is CASSPLGGQVGEQYF. As DNA, the CDR3 is TGTGCCAGCAGTCCCCTCGGGGGTCAAGTAGGCGAGCAGTACTTC.

The rearrangement uses TRBV4-3 and TRBJ2-4; 10 bases align to TRBD1. The V and J ends lost 0 bases and 7 bases, in that order; junction bases with no gene match: 3. This CDR3 is 15 amino acids long. CDR1 is LGHNA and CDR2 is YSLEER in the germline V gene. As DNA, the CDR3 is TGCGCCAGCAGCCAAGATTGGACAGGGGGGAACATTCAGTACTTC. It specifies CASSQDWTGGNIQYF.

The chain uses TRBV15 and TRBJ2-1, with D possibly TRBD2 on 6 matching bases. V lost 5 bases and J lost 1, with 21 bases in between. The CDR3 loop spans 18 amino acids. Germline CDR1 reads LNHNV; CDR2 reads YYDKDF (reference sequence). CDR3 bases: TGTGCCACCAGCGAGAATCCGCGGCGGACTATTTCCTACAATGAGCAGTTCTTC. It specifies CATSENPRRTISYNEQFF.

The chain combines TRBV9 with TRBJ2-2; D might be TRBD1 (6 bases). V dropped 4 bases and J dropped 1 base, with 14 bases sitting between them. This CDR3 comprises 16 residues. Germline CDR1 reads SGDLS; CDR2 reads YYNGEE. The CDR3 DNA is TGTGCCAGCAGCTCACGACAGGACGGGAACACCGGGGAGCTGTTTTTT. This encodes CASSSRQDGNTGELFF.

The V gene is TRBV27, the J gene TRBJ1-1; the D is unclear. With 0 bases removed from V and 3 bases from J, the gap between germline ends came to 11 bases. Germline CDR1 reads MNHEY; CDR2 reads SMNVEV (reference sequence). CDR3 length: 15 amino acids. CDR3 sequence: CASSLSRTTYTEAFF. In DNA form, the CDR3 reads TGTGCCAGCAGTTTATCGAGGACTACATACACTGAAGCTTTCTTT.

V gene TRBV2 combines with J gene TRBJ2-5; 7 bases are a match to TRBD2. Germline V lookup: CDR1 SNHLY, CDR2 FYNNEI. With 5 bases clipped from V and 3 bases from J, the junction kept 12 bases outside the gene matches. The CDR3 totals 16 residues. CDR3 loop: CASSPPSGLAEETQYF. The CDR3 DNA reads TGTGCCAGCAGTCCACCCTCGGGGCTAGCGGAAGAGACCCAGTACTTC.

This rearrangement joins TRBV2 to TRBJ2-7, with 7 bases fitting TRBD2. The CDR3 totals 15 residues. The J segment lost 1 base and the V segment lost 7 bases, leaving 10 bases of the junction unmatched. The germline gives CDR1 SNHLY, CDR2 FYNNEI. The CDR3 loop is CASIEGASGSYEQYF. CDR3 DNA: TGTGCCAGCATCGAGGGAGCTAGCGGTTCCTACGAGCAGTACTTC.

The chain carries TRBV27 and TRBJ2-5; 8 bases fit TRBD1. Germline CDR1 MNHEY, CDR2 SMNVEV (reference sequence). The CDR3 loop spans 14 amino acids. The V and J ends lost 11 bases and 5 bases, in that order; junction bases with no gene match: 13. The CDR3 DNA sequence: TGTGCCGGCCAGGCCCCAGGGGGCCGCGAGACCCAGTACTTC. Encoded protein: CAGQAPGGRETQYF.

The rearrangement joins TRBV27 to TRBJ2-1; TRBD1 is a possible D gene (5 bases). The CDR3 has 16 amino acids. The ends were cut back, 5 bases at V and 0 bases at J, with 14 bases in the middle. CDR1 is MNHEY and CDR2 is SMNVEV in the germline V gene (reference sequence). The DNA of the CDR3 is TGTGCCAGCAGTCCCCTCCGACAGAGCTCCTACAATGAGCAGTTCTTC. It encodes CASSPLRQSSYNEQFF.

The CDR3 loop reads CASSESGAAYYEQYF. The CDR3 coding sequence is TGCGCCAGCAGTGAGTCAGGGGCCGCTTACTACGAGCAGTACTTC. The chain employs TRBV10-1 and TRBJ2-7; D is possibly TRBD1 (5 bases). The CDR3 loop spans 15 amino acids. The V gene lost 0 bases and the J gene lost 3 bases, with 12 bases spanning the gap. Germline CDR1 WNHNN, CDR2 SYGVQD (reference sequence).

The chain joins TRBV6-5 to TRBJ1-4; 8 nucleotides agree with TRBD1. CDR1 and CDR2 (germline): MNHEY, SVGAGI. This CDR3 is built from 14 residues. With 5 bases clipped from V and 4 bases from J, the junction kept 3 bases outside the gene matches. CDR3 region: CASSKTGDNEKLFF. CDR3 in DNA: TGTGCCAGCAGTAAGACAGGGGATAATGAAAAACTGTTTTTT.

This clone was picked up one time. The J gene is TRBJ1-4, the V gene TRBV5-1; 9 bases map to TRBD1. This CDR3 comprises 15 residues. In germline, CDR1 is SGHRS, CDR2 YFSETQ. Trimming removed 4 bases from V and 5 bases from J; junction bases left unmatched: 6. The CDR3 DNA follows: TGCGCCAGCAGCACCCCGGGACAGGGAAATGAAAAACTGTTTTTT. It yields the protein CASSTPGQGNEKLFF. Variable domain in full (rest from reference TRBV5-1 and TRBJ1-4): KAGVTQTPRYLIKTRGQQVTLSCSPISGHRSVSWYQQTPGQGLQFLFEYFSETQRNKGNFPGRFSGRQFSNSRSEMNVSTLELGDSALYLCASSTPGQGNEKLFFGSGTQLSVL.

The J gene is TRBJ2-3, the V gene TRBV10-3; 8 bases map to TRBD1. The J segment lost 4 bases and the V segment lost 7 bases, leaving 4 bases of the junction unmatched. In germline, CDR1 is ENHRY, CDR2 SYGVKD. CDR3 length: 13 amino acids. The CDR3 DNA reads as TGTGCCATCAACGCAGGGGGCCCAGATACGCAGTATTTT. It translates to CAINAGGPDTQYF.

This chain links TRBV7-7 with TRBJ2-5; TRBD1 might be the D (6 bases). Trimming left V 5 bases short and J 2 bases short, with 24 bases between. The CDR3 consists of 18 residues. CDR1 is SSHAT and CDR2 is FNYEAQ in the germline V gene (reference sequence). The CDR3 sequence is CASSPGALMGHVQETQYF. CDR3 bases: TGTGCCAGCAGCCCCGGGGCGCTCATGGGACATGTACAAGAGACCCAGTACTTC.

The chain couples TRBV21-1 to TRBJ1-5; the table assigns TRBD1, which was not confirmed against the DNA. TRBV21-1 is noted as a pseudogene. This CDR3 comprises 14 residues. This CDR3 is CASSVDISNQPQHF. CDR3 DNA sequence: TGTGCCAGCAGCGTCGACATAAGCAATCAGCCCCAGCATTTT.

This clone was observed once. The genes are TRBV9 and TRBJ2-2; TRBD1 matches 7 bases. The CDR3 is 17 amino acids. The V segment lost 0 bases and the J segment 1 base; nucleotides outside the gene matches: 6. Germline CDR1 reads SGDLS; CDR2 reads YYNGEE. The CDR3 nucleotides are TGTGCCAGCAGCGTAGCTAGGACAGGCGGGAACACCGGGGAGCTGTTTTTT. Translated: CASSVARTGGNTGELFF.

This clone has only one observation. The chain couples TRBV4-2 to TRBJ1-1; no definite D call. This CDR3 spans 11 amino acids. CDR1 is LGHNA, CDR2 YNFKEQ, per germline. With 4 bases removed from V and 5 bases from J, the gap between germline ends came to 5 bases. The CDR3 loop reads CASSLGTEAFF. In DNA, the CDR3 is TGTGCCAGCAGCCTCGGTACTGAAGCTTTCTTT.

This chain uses TRBV28 with TRBJ1-1; the D is unclear. Germline CDR1 MDHEN, CDR2 SYDVKM. This CDR3 region has 16 residues. Trimming cost V 6 bases and J 5 bases, with 22 bases left between them. The CDR3 is CASSRWTGNTGTEAFF. The DNA of the CDR3 is TGTGCCAGCAGCCGATGGACGGGTAACACGGGGACTGAAGCTTTCTTT.

This clone was found a few times. This chain connects TRBV9 to TRBJ1-1, with TRBD1 matching 9 bases. CDR3 length: 13 residues. Germline V gives CDR1 SGDLS, CDR2 YYNGEE. V lost 4 bases to trimming and J lost 11 bases; unmatched junction nucleotides: 9. CDR3 sequence: CASSPDRGRSAFF. In nucleotides, the CDR3 is TGTGCCAGCAGCCCGGACAGGGGCCGTTCTGCTTTCTTT.